This T cell receptor beta chain was captured in a study of graft-versus-host responses after intestinal transplantation. This CDR3 has 14 amino acids. Trimming took 4 bases from V and 4 from J; bases not matched to a gene: 5. The germline V gene has CDR1 SGHTA and CDR2 FQGNSA. Method: immunoSEQ multiplex PCR; TCRdb's copy keeps in-frame clones and lacks some. The sample records over 75,000 clones, 88% being singletons. Details on this clone: The antigen is not known.

The chain has TRBV7-2 and TRBJ1-1; the match to TRBD1 covers 8 bases. Sequenced here: unstimulated CD4+ T cells sorted from spleen or lymph node cells, sampled before transplant. The receptor was derived from a human donor who was the organ donor for an intestinal transplant. The DNA of the CDR3 is TGTGCCAGCAGCTACGACAGGGGTTCCACTGAAGCTTTCTTT. Its protein product is CASSYDRGSTEAFF.